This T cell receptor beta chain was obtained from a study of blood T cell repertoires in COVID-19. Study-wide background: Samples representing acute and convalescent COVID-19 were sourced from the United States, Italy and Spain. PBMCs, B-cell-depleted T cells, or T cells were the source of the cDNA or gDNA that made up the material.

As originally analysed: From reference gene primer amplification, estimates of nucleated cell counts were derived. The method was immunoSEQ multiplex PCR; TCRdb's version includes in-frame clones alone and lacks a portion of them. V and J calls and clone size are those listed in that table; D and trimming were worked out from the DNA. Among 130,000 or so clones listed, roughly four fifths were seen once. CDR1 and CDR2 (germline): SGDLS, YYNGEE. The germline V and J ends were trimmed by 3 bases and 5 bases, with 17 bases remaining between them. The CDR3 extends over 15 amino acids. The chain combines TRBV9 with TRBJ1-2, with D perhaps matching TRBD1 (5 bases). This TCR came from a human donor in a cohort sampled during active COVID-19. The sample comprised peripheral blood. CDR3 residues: CASSADPDSTYGYTF. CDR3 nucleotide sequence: TGTGCCAGCAGCGCCGACCCCGACAGTACATATGGCTACACCTTC.